The subject of this entry is one TCR beta chain. The antigen remains undetermined. This specimen belongs to a study of graft-versus-host responses after intestinal transplantation. As for the study in general: Grafts that recipients had were multivisceral, liver-intestinal, or isolated intestinal transplants. Every one of the recipients received anti-thymocyte globulin induction and afterwards took tacrolimus and steroids for about 3 years. The study's findings and limits: The highest levels of circulating GvH clones went along with early declines in HvG clones after transplant. Subjects displaying graft-donor T cell macrochimerism possessed elevated graft-versus-host to host-versus-graft clonal ratios inside allografts.

Using immunoSEQ multiplex PCR, the repertoire was profiled, and TCRdb retains in-frame clones only, with some absent. The table lists about 85,000 clones, roughly 90% of them singletons, with 7.6% in the top ten. The V end was cut by 7 bases, the J end by 2 bases, with 12 bases between. CDR1 is LNHDA, CDR2 SQIVND, per germline (reference sequence). CDR3 length equals 13 residues. The chain links TRBV19 to TRBJ2-7; D might be TRBD1 (5 bases). This clonotype was obtained from a human donor who was the organ donor for an intestinal transplant. The sequences come from unstimulated CD8+ T cells sorted from spleen or lymph node cells, collected before transplant. The CDR3 spells CASNPGLTYEQYF. CDR3 in DNA: TGTGCCAGTAACCCAGGGTTGACCTACGAGCAGTACTTC. The variable domain in full, with the rest retrieved from reference TRBV19 and TRBJ2-7, is DGGITQSPKYLFRKEGQNVTLSCEQNLNHDAMYWYRQDPGQGLRLIYYSQIVNDFQKGDIAEGYSVSREKKESFPLTVTSAQKNPTAFYLCASNPGLTYEQYFGPGTRLTVT.